What follows are 19 T cell receptor beta chains derived from one specimen sequenced in a study of blood T cell dynamics during melanoma immunotherapy. Noted time point: pre-treatment baseline. Sequenced by immunoSEQ multiplex PCR; TCRdb stores in-frame clones only, minus some. The sample has over 15,000 clones; roughly 83% are singletons. The material was blood, obtained from a patient treated with checkpoint blockade. Receptor source: a human donor with melanoma.

This clone was found a few times. The chain carries TRBV30 and TRBJ2-3; possible D gene TRBD2, 6 bases. Germline V CDR1 and CDR2: GTSNPN, SVGIG (reference sequence). Trimming took off 1 base at V and 4 bases at J, with 12 bases between the two ends. The CDR3 length is 14 residues. CDR3 bases: TGTGCCTGGAGTGGCAGGACTAACGCAGATACGCAGTATTTT. Its protein product is CAWSGRTNADTQYF.

The sample holds a few counts of this clone. V is TRBV9 and J is TRBJ1-1, with no clear D. Germline V gives CDR1 SGDLS, CDR2 YYNGEE. The V end lost 1 base, the J end lost 0 bases, and 7 bases lay between the germline ends. This CDR3 has 14 amino acids. For the CDR3, the DNA is TGTGCCAGCAGCGTAAAGGGAGTGAACACTGAAGCTTTCTTT. This gives the protein CASSVKGVNTEAFF.

The chain is built from TRBV27 and TRBJ2-2, with D possibly matching TRBD2 (5 bases). Germline V gene lookup returns CDR1 MNHEY and CDR2 SMNVEV (reference sequence). The V gene lost 8 bases and the J gene lost 0 bases, with 10 bases spanning the gap. CDR3 length: 14 amino acids. In DNA form, the CDR3 reads TGTGCCAGCGCTCGGACTTCGAACACCGGGGAGCTGTTTTTT. Translated, it gives CASARTSNTGELFF.

The table lists this clone with a few counts. This chain links TRBV5-4 with TRBJ1-1; D call uncertain. The CDR3 spans 13 residues. Germline values: CDR1 SGHNT, CDR2 YYREEE (reference sequence). The V and J ends lost 1 base and 1 base respectively, with 5 bases between them. CDR3 in amino acids: CASSLPGNTEAFF. The CDR3 region has the DNA TGTGCCAGCAGCTTGCCAGGGAACACTGAAGCTTTCTTT.

The chain uses TRBV7-2 and TRBJ2-3, with 9 bases matching TRBD2. Germline CDR1 reads SGHTA; CDR2 reads FQGNSA. The CDR3 is made up of 16 amino acids. V was pared by 1 base and J by 3 bases, with 5 bases of the junction left unmatched. CDR3 region: CASSLGGLAFTDTQYF. In DNA, the CDR3 is TGTGCCAGCAGCTTAGGTGGACTAGCGTTTACAGATACGCAGTATTTT.

This clone was recorded once. The chain links TRBV7-8 to TRBJ2-5; D not certain. Trimming stripped 2 bases from V and 0 bases from J, with 13 bases between. CDR1 and CDR2 from the germline V gene are SGHVS and FQNEAQ. The CDR3 is 16 amino acids. As DNA, the CDR3 is TGTGCCAGCAGCTTATATGGCAGACCTTACCAAGAGACCCAGTACTTC. Protein: CASSLYGRPYQETQYF.

The chain links TRBV7-3 to TRBJ2-5; 7 bases line up with TRBD2. Germline lookup yields CDR1 SGHTA and CDR2 FQGTGA. V trimming: 1 base; J trimming: 4 bases; junction bases outside the gene matches: 12. The CDR3 length is 17 residues. The DNA for the CDR3 is TGTGCCAGCAGCTTAAGGGGGGAGAGTTTAGCGGGAGAGACCCAGTACTTC. Residues: CASSLRGESLAGETQYF.

The chain couples TRBV10-3 to TRBJ2-7; either TRBD1 or TRBD2 may fit D (5 bases each). Trimming left V 4 bases short and J 5 bases short, with 18 bases between. CDR3 size: 15 residues. Germline assignment: CDR1 ENHRY and CDR2 SYGVKD. The CDR3 nucleotides are TGTGCCATCAGTGCTAGAACCGGGACGCGGGACGAGCAGTACTTC. Protein sequence: CAISARTGTRDEQYF.

This chain uses TRBV28 with TRBJ2-3; 7 nucleotides align to TRBD2. The CDR3 totals 14 residues. Germline-derived CDR1 and CDR2 are MDHEN and SYDVKM. Losses at the gene ends were 4 bases for V and 4 bases for J; bases not matched to a gene: 5. The CDR3 protein is CASSWWTRADTQYF. The CDR3 nucleotides read TGTGCCAGCAGTTGGTGGACTAGAGCAGATACGCAGTATTTT. Together with reference TRBV28 and TRBJ2-3, the CDR3 gives the full variable domain: DVKVTQSSRYLVKRTGEKVFLECVQDMDHENMFWYRQDPGLGLRLIYFSYDVKMKEKGDIPEGYSVSREKKERFSLILESASTNQTSMYLCASSWWTRADTQYFGPGTRLTVL.

CDR3 DNA: TGTGCCAGCAGTCTACAGGGTTTGGGCACAGATACGCAGTATTTT. Protein sequence: CASSLQGLGTDTQYF. The chain uses TRBV6-4 and TRBJ2-3; D is perhaps TRBD1 (6 bases). Trimming removed 5 bases at V and 1 base at J, with 13 bases between. The CDR3 length is 15 residues. The germline V gene encodes CDR1 MRHNA and CDR2 SNTAGT.

V is TRBV7-3 and J is TRBJ2-1; TRBD1 aligns across 10 bases. The trim removed 4 bases at V and 7 bases at J, leaving 7 bases unmatched. CDR3 length equals 15 residues. Germline V CDR1 and CDR2: SGHTA, FQGTGA. The CDR3 DNA is TGTGCCAGCAGCTCCGGGACAGGGGTAATGAATGAGCAGTTCTTC. Translated: CASSSGTGVMNEQFF. Combining the CDR3 with reference TRBV7-3 and TRBJ2-1 gives the whole variable domain GAGVSQTPSNKVTEKGKYVELRCDPISGHTALYWYRQSLGQGPEFLIYFQGTGAADDSGLPNDRFFAVRPEGSVSTLKIQRTERGDSAVYLCASSSGTGVMNEQFFGPGTRLTVL.

The J gene is TRBJ1-2, the V gene TRBV5-8; unclear D gene. In germline, CDR1 is SGHTS, CDR2 YDEGEE. CDR3 length: 12 amino acids. Trimming cost V 4 bases and J 5 bases, with 9 bases left between them. The CDR3 DNA follows: TGTGCCAGCAGCCTAGGACTTTATGGCTACACCTTC. Residues: CASSLGLYGYTF.

V gene TRBV4-3 combines with J gene TRBJ2-1; D unclear. Trimming took 4 bases from V and 3 from J, leaving 4 bases between them. This CDR3 comprises 12 residues. Germline assignment: CDR1 LGHNA and CDR2 YSLEER. In DNA form, the CDR3 reads TGCGCCAGCAGCCGAGGCTACAATGAGCAGTTCTTC. As protein: CASSRGYNEQFF.

The chain has TRBV10-3 and TRBJ1-5; D remains unclear. CDR1 is ENHRY, CDR2 SYGVKD, per germline. CDR3 length: 12 residues. Trimming took 3 bases from V and 5 from J, leaving 5 bases between them. CDR3 sequence: CAISDTDQPQHF. In DNA, the CDR3 is TGTGCCATCAGTGATACGGATCAGCCCCAGCATTTT.

Turning to this clone: Compared with germline, one end of the junction differs, possibly owing to a read error. The chain has TRBV7-7 and TRBJ1-6; no definite D call. In germline, CDR1 is SSHAT, CDR2 FNYEAQ (reference sequence). The CDR3 length is 13 residues. The CDR3: CASSSDYNSPLHF. The CDR3 nucleotides read TGTGCTAGCAGCTCGGACTATAATTCACCCCTCCACTTT.

This chain connects TRBV5-1 to TRBJ2-1; 8 bases line up with TRBD2. V lost 4 bases, J lost 8 bases, and 11 bases stayed unmatched. Looked up from germline, CDR1 is SGHRS and CDR2 is YFSETQ. This CDR3 contains 15 residues. The CDR3, as DNA: TGCGCCAGCAGCCCCACGGCGGGAGGATGGGATGAGCAGTTCTTC. Amino acids: CASSPTAGGWDEQFF.

This clone was recorded once. V is TRBV11-2 and J is TRBJ2-5; 7 nucleotides agree with TRBD1. The CDR3 runs to 16 residues. CDR1 is SGHAT, CDR2 FQNNGV, per germline. V gave up 4 bases and J gave up 2 bases; unmatched junction bases: 10. The CDR3 region is CASSSPPGGAQETQYF. The CDR3 DNA follows: TGTGCCAGCAGCTCCCCCCCAGGGGGAGCACAAGAGACCCAGTACTTC.

The chain combines TRBV6-1 with TRBJ1-2; D is undetermined. The germline V gene has CDR1 MNHNS and CDR2 SASEGT. The CDR3 has 13 residues. The V end lost 10 bases, the J end lost 3 bases, and 15 bases lay between the germline ends. The CDR3 sequence is CATNGMHDYGYTF. The DNA for the CDR3 is TGTGCCACCAACGGGATGCATGACTATGGCTACACCTTC.

This chain links TRBV6-6 with TRBJ1-1; D not certain. The CDR3 extends over 12 amino acids. Germline CDR1 reads MNHNY; CDR2 reads SVGAGI (reference sequence). Trimming took off 8 bases at V and 5 bases at J, with 12 bases between the two ends. CDR3: CASALLGTEAFF. For the CDR3, the DNA is TGTGCCAGCGCCCTTCTTGGGACTGAAGCTTTCTTT.